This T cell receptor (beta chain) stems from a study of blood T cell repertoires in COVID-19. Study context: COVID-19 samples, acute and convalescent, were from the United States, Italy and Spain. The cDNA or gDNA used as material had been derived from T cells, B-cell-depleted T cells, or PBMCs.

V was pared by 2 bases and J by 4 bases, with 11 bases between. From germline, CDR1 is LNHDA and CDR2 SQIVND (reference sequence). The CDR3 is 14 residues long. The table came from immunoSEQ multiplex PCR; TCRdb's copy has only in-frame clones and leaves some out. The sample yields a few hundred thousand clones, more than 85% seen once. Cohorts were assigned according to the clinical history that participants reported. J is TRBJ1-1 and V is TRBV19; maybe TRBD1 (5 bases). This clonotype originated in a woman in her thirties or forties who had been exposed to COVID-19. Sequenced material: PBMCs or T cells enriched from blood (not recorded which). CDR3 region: CASSIKIGATEAFF. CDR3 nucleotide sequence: TGTGCCAGTAGTATAAAAATAGGGGCCACTGAAGCTTTCTTT. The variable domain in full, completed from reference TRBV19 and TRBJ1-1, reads DGGITQSPKYLFRKEGQNVTLSCEQNLNHDAMYWYRQDPGQGLRLIYYSQIVNDFQKGDIAEGYSVSREKKESFPLTVTSAQKNPTAFYLCASSIKIGATEAFFGQGTRLTVV.